The source of this T cell receptor (beta chain) is a study of beta chain features in type 1 diabetes. Across the whole study: Sorted cells examined across all samples numbered some 98 million. Study findings and constraints: Researchers report that Type 1 diabetes patients had moderately but significantly shorter TCRB CDR3s across all four CD4+ subsets. Using cDNA template may skew counts toward highly expressing activated cells. Patients' naive, central memory and regulatory TCRB repertoires appeared more alike than those of healthy donors.

CDR3 length: 13 residues. Germline V gives CDR1 MNHNY, CDR2 SVGAGI (reference sequence). V lost 2 bases to trimming and J lost 8 bases, with 9 bases between them. The study reverse transcribed the entire isolated RNA, so it sequenced expressed TCRB transcripts. The assay was immunoSEQ multiplex PCR, and TCRdb's table has in-frame clones only and misses some. The repertoire holds 400,000 or so clones, with around a tenth as singletons. Regarding this clone: What it recognizes is unknown.

The rearrangement uses TRBV6-6 and TRBJ1-4, with D unresolved. The receptor's source is a young man with type 1 diabetes. The sequencing input was central memory CD4+ T cells from blood. The CDR3 bases are TGTGCCAGCAGTTACGTTGGAGGGGAAAAACTGTTTTTT. The encoded protein is CASSYVGGEKLFF.